The 14 T cell receptor beta chains below come from one sample, sequenced in a study of T cell responses to AZD1222 COVID-19 vaccine. TCRdb's copy holds only in-frame clones and misses some; the assay was immunoSEQ multiplex PCR. The sample records roughly 160,000 clones, 85% to 95% being singletons. This sample comprised peripheral blood, obtained on day 0 of AZD1222 vaccination. The receptors were sampled from an adult in good health.

A single count supports this clone. The chain uses TRBV5-1 and TRBJ2-6, with a possible D match to TRBD2 (6 bases). Germline values: CDR1 SGHRS, CDR2 YFSETQ. Deletions cut 5 bases from V and 2 bases from J, with 35 bases between. The CDR3 is 23 residues long. CDR3 DNA: TGCGCCAGCAGTCCTTGGTTCGGGGGTCCTAGAGGGACCACCCCCACTGGGGCCAACGTCCTGACTTTC. It translates to CASSPWFGGPRGTTPTGANVLTF.

This chain links TRBV4-2 with TRBJ1-2; D call uncertain. V was trimmed by 0 bases and J by 3 bases, leaving 11 bases between them. The length of the CDR3 is 15 residues. Germline values: CDR1 LGHNA, CDR2 YNFKEQ. Written as DNA, the CDR3 is TGTGCCAGCAGCCAAGATCCCCCGGCGGACTATGGCTACACCTTC. This codes for CASSQDPPADYGYTF.

The chain joins TRBV4-2 to TRBJ2-3; D is ambiguous. This CDR3 contains 16 residues. CDR1 is LGHNA, CDR2 YNFKEQ, per germline. Trimming pared 4 bases from V and 1 base from J, leaving 15 bases between. CDR3 amino acids: CASSPRSEKGTDTQYF. The CDR3 DNA is TGTGCCAGCAGCCCCCGGTCGGAGAAAGGCACAGATACGCAGTATTTT.

V is TRBV11-2 and J is TRBJ2-2; possible D gene TRBD1, 6 bases. Trimming took off 8 bases at V and 1 base at J, with 17 bases between the two ends. Germline CDR1 SGHAT, CDR2 FQNNGV. The CDR3 length is 16 residues. CDR3 nucleotides: TGTGCCAGCCAAGAAGCATGGACAGTGAACACCGGGGAGCTGTTTTTT. Translation: CASQEAWTVNTGELFF.

The V call is TRBV24-1, the J call TRBJ1-1, with D hard to call. Trimming took off 1 base at V and 7 bases at J, with 6 bases between the two ends. CDR3 length: 12 amino acids. In germline, CDR1 is KGHDR, CDR2 SFDVKD. CDR3 in amino acids: CATSDLGNEAFF. DNA of the CDR3: TGTGCCACCAGTGATTTAGGAAATGAAGCTTTCTTT.

This clone was seen only once. The rearrangement uses TRBV12-3 or TRBV12-4 and TRBJ1-2, with 7 nucleotides matching TRBD1. The CDR3 has 13 amino acids. V trimming: 4 bases; J trimming: 4 bases; junction bases outside the gene matches: 3. The CDR3 reads CASSSGTVYGYTF. CDR3 coding DNA: TGTGCCAGCAGTTCCGGGACAGTCTATGGCTACACCTTC.

The chain uses TRBV18 and TRBJ2-2, with 7 bases that match TRBD2. Germline V gene data show CDR1 as KGHSH and CDR2 as LQKENI. V was clipped by 5 bases and J by 6 bases; unmatched bases: 6. The CDR3 has 14 residues. The CDR3 spells CASSVTAGAGELFF. The CDR3 DNA follows: TGTGCCAGCTCAGTGACGGCGGGGGCCGGGGAGCTGTTTTTT.

The CDR3 bases are TGTGCCACCGGACAGGGGGCGCGGGCTGAAGCTTTCTTT. Amino acid sequence: CATGQGARAEAFF. V and J are TRBV19 and TRBJ1-1, with 11 bases identical to TRBD1. In germline, CDR1 is LNHDA, CDR2 SQIVND (reference sequence). This CDR3 contains 13 residues. With V trimmed by 10 bases and J by 6 bases, 7 bases remained unmatched.

The chain's CDR3 is CASSSLSGEPQHF. CDR3 nucleotide sequence: TGTGCCAGCAGCTCTCTATCAGGGGAGCCCCAGCATTTT. V is TRBV7-3 and J is TRBJ1-5, with D tentatively TRBD1 (6 bases). V gave up 4 bases and J gave up 8 bases, with 12 bases separating them. The germline gives CDR1 SGHTA, CDR2 FQGTGA. This CDR3 is built from 13 residues.

The gene calls are TRBV6-6 and TRBJ1-5; D remains unclear. Germline CDR1 reads MNHNY; CDR2 reads SVGAGI (reference sequence). This CDR3 has 13 amino acids. V dropped 6 bases and J dropped 5 bases, with 11 bases sitting between them. CDR3 region: CASSPRHDQPQHF. Written as DNA, the CDR3 is TGTGCCAGCAGCCCAAGACATGATCAGCCCCAGCATTTT.

J is TRBJ1-5 and V is TRBV16; TRBD1 is a possible D gene (5 bases). Deletions cut 2 bases from V and 6 bases from J, with 17 bases between. The CDR3 loop spans 16 amino acids. The germline V gene has CDR1 KGHSY and CDR2 FQNENV. The DNA of the CDR3 is TGTGCCAGCAGCCAAACGACGGGACTTACTAGTCAGCCCCAGCATTTT. It yields the protein CASSQTTGLTSQPQHF.

The chain combines TRBV7-9 with TRBJ2-7, with 8 bases that match TRBD1. CDR3 size: 14 residues. The V and J ends lost 5 bases and 6 bases, in that order; junction bases with no gene match: 9. Germline V CDR1 and CDR2: SEHNR, FQNEAQ (reference sequence). For the CDR3, the DNA is TGTGCCAGCAGCAAACACCAGCAGGGGGCCGAGCAGTACTTC. This codes for CASSKHQQGAEQYF. The full variable domain, its missing parts supplied by reference TRBV7-9 and TRBJ2-7, is DTGVSQNPRHKITKRGQNVTFRCDPISEHNRLYWYRQTLGQGPEFLTYFQNEAQLEKSRLLSDRFSAERPKGSFSTLEIQRTEQGDSAMYLCASSKHQQGAEQYFGPGTRLTVT.

The J gene is TRBJ1-2, the V gene TRBV5-1, with a tentative D call TRBD1 (6 bases). The ends were cut back, 3 bases at V and 7 bases at J, with 13 bases in the middle. Germline V CDR1 and CDR2: SGHRS, YFSETQ. The CDR3 sequence is 13 residues long. CDR3: CASSWEQGGGYTF. CDR3 bases: TGCGCCAGCAGCTGGGAACAGGGAGGTGGCTACACCTTC. Using reference TRBV5-1 and TRBJ1-2 for the parts outside the CDR3, the full variable domain is KAGVTQTPRYLIKTRGQQVTLSCSPISGHRSVSWYQQTPGQGLQFLFEYFSETQRNKGNFPGRFSGRQFSNSRSEMNVSTLELGDSALYLCASSWEQGGGYTFGSGTRLTVV.

This chain joins TRBV5-8 and TRBJ1-5, with D hard to call. CDR3 length equals 15 residues. Germline V CDR1 and CDR2: SGHTS, YDEGEE. V lost 3 bases to trimming and J lost 0 bases, with 10 bases between them. CDR3 loop: CASSSGIYSNQPQHF. The CDR3 coding sequence is TGTGCCAGCAGCTCCGGGATTTATAGCAATCAGCCCCAGCATTTT.